Below, 27 T cell receptor beta chains from the same sample are listed, as sequenced in a study of T-cell reconstitution after alpha-beta-depleted transplantation in children. Unique molecular identifiers featured in how the TCRbeta library was prepared. TCRdb fed the PCR reads into MiXCR, producing one record per CDR3 protein. The sample shows roughly 280,000 distinct CDR3 sequences, approximately 10% of them seen only once. Here the sequenced sample was peripheral blood, taken 180 days after TCRalphabeta/CD19-depleted stem cell transplant. Every receptor here comes from a male patient between 2 and 15 years old who had a stem cell transplant for chronic granulomatous disease, so the T cells may come from the graft donor.

On this clonotype itself: A junction end diverges from the germline sequence, so it may reflect a read error. The chain combines TRBV3-1 with TRBJ2-7; possible D gene TRBD1, 6 bases. Germline-derived CDR1 and CDR2 are LGHDT and YNNKEL (reference sequence). There are 13 residues in the CDR3. The CDR3 spells CASSQVADSEHYF. In nucleotides, the CDR3 is TGTGCCAGCAGCCAAGTCGCGGACAGCGAGCATTACTTC.

This clonotype has at least ten counts. The rearrangement joins TRBV27 to TRBJ2-2; weak D call: TRBD2 (5 bases). This CDR3 contains 15 residues. Per the germline V gene, CDR1 is MNHEY and CDR2 is SMNVEV (reference sequence). V was shortened by 7 bases and J by 5 bases, with 17 bases between the two germline ends. CDR3 amino acids: CASNSGVGWTGELFF. In DNA form, the CDR3 reads TGTGCCAGCAACTCCGGGGTGGGTTGGACCGGGGAGCTGTTTTTT.

This clonotype was picked up many times. The V call is TRBV5-1, the J call TRBJ2-2; TRBD1 might be the D (6 bases). CDR1 SGHRS and CDR2 YFSETQ come from the germline V gene. Deletions cut 3 bases from V and 1 base from J, with 13 bases between. The CDR3 has 16 amino acids. This CDR3 is CASSWTPGQNTGELFF. CDR3 bases: TGCGCCAGCAGCTGGACCCCGGGACAGAACACCGGGGAGCTGTTTTTT.

This clonotype was counted at least ten times. The rearrangement uses TRBV6-1 and TRBJ2-5; 10 positions match TRBD2. There are 15 residues in the CDR3. The germline CDR1 and CDR2 sequences are MNHNS and SASEGT. J lost 2 bases, V lost 0 bases, and 0 bases had no gene match. CDR3 in DNA: TGTGCCAGCAGTGAAGCAGCGGGAGGGCAAGAGACCCAGTACTTC. Protein product: CASSEAAGGQETQYF.

At least ten counts were recorded for this clonotype. V and J are TRBV6-6 and TRBJ1-1; weak D call: TRBD1 (5 bases). The V and J ends lost 10 bases and 4 bases respectively, with 10 bases between them. In germline, CDR1 is MNHNY, CDR2 SVGAGI (reference sequence). The CDR3 is made up of 11 amino acids. CDR3 loop: CAIWGGTEAFF. In DNA, the CDR3 is TGTGCCATTTGGGGGGGCACTGAAGCTTTCTTT.

The V gene is TRBV3-1, the J gene TRBJ2-2; TRBD2 matches 8 bases. The CDR3 loop spans 14 amino acids. V gave up 6 bases and J gave up 6 bases; unmatched junction bases: 6. Germline loops: CDR1 LGHDT, CDR2 YNNKEL (reference sequence). For the CDR3, the DNA is TGTGCCAGCAGGGAGAGCGGGAGCTCCGGGGAGCTGTTTTTT. It is translated as CASRESGSSGELFF.

This clonotype was seen at least ten times. The rearrangement uses TRBV9 and TRBJ2-7; D remains ambiguous. The germline V and J ends were trimmed by 3 bases and 6 bases, with 13 bases remaining between them. The CDR3 has 13 residues. CDR1 is SGDLS and CDR2 is YYNGEE in the germline V gene. The CDR3 spells CASSGSGRSEQYF. In DNA form, the CDR3 reads TGTGCCAGCAGCGGTTCGGGCCGAAGCGAGCAGTACTTC.

The sample holds many counts of this clonotype. The chain carries TRBV6-1 and TRBJ2-7, with 9 bases identical to TRBD1. The J segment lost 5 bases and the V segment lost 6 bases, leaving 8 bases of the junction unmatched. The CDR3 is made up of 14 amino acids. Germline CDR1 MNHNS, CDR2 SASEGT. The CDR3, as DNA: TGTGCCAGCAGCCTGGACAGGGGTGACCACGAGCAGTACTTC. This translates into CASSLDRGDHEQYF.

This clonotype was observed many times. J is TRBJ2-7 and V is TRBV27, with TRBD2 identical over 13 bases. CDR1 is MNHEY, CDR2 SMNVEV, per germline (reference sequence). The junction had 3 bases not matched to a gene; V was cut back by 3 bases and J by 7 bases. The CDR3 is 14 amino acids. The CDR3 spells CASSLGGLAGEQYF. CDR3 in DNA: TGTGCCAGCAGTTTGGGGGGACTAGCGGGAGAGCAGTACTTC.

Regarding this clonotype: One base away lies a much larger clone, so this may be a sequencing read error. The rearrangement joins TRBV29-1 to TRBJ1-2; perhaps TRBD1 as D (5 bases). The germline V gene has CDR1 SQVTM and CDR2 ANQGSEA. This CDR3 contains 12 residues. Here the CDR3 reads CSVLRVLNGYIF. In DNA form, the CDR3 reads TGCAGCGTCCTCAGGGTTCTGAATGGCTACATCTTC.

Of note for this clonotype: A read error is possible here, since a much larger clone lies one base away. The rearrangement links TRBV4-2 to TRBJ2-1, with 9 bases identical to TRBD1. The CDR3 runs 16 residues. CDR1 is LGHNA and CDR2 is YNFKEQ in the germline V gene. In DNA, the CDR3 is TGTGCCAGCGGCCAAGAAGGGACAGGGAATTACAATGAGCAGTTCTTC. It encodes CASGQEGTGNYNEQFF.

This clonotype was recorded many times. The gene calls are TRBV7-2 and TRBJ2-5, with D unclear. With 4 bases removed from V and 2 bases from J, the gap between germline ends came to 17 bases. Germline CDR1 SGHTA, CDR2 FQGNSA. This CDR3 has 16 residues. DNA of the CDR3: TGTGCCAGCAGCTCGCCTCCCGGGCACCGGCAAGAGACCCAGTACTTC. Translating gives CASSSPPGHRQETQYF.

As for this clonotype: This clone may be a read error of a much larger clone one base away. V usage is TRBV2 and J usage is TRBJ2-5; D is undetermined. CDR3 size: 12 residues. Germline-derived CDR1 and CDR2 are SNHLY and FYNNEI. V was clipped by 8 bases and J by 2 bases, with 9 bases between them. CDR3 protein: CASGWAQETQYF. The DNA of the CDR3 is TGTGCCAGCGGGTGGGCGCAAGAGACCCAGTACTTC.

This clonotype was recorded many times. V and J are TRBV29-1 and TRBJ2-3, with 7 positions matching TRBD2. This CDR3 spans 13 amino acids. With V trimmed by 7 bases and J by 2 bases, 6 bases remained unmatched. Germline V CDR1 and CDR2: SQVTM, ANQGSEA. The CDR3 protein is CSAETSITDTQYF. The CDR3 region has the DNA TGCAGCGCAGAGACTAGCATCACAGATACGCAGTATTTT.

This clonotype appeared many times. The rearrangement uses TRBV18 and TRBJ1-3; D call uncertain. This CDR3 comprises 16 residues. Trimming removed 1 base at V and 2 bases at J, with 12 bases between. Per germline, CDR1 KGHSH and CDR2 LQKENI. CDR3 protein: CASSPRTGRAGNTIYF. The DNA of the CDR3 is TGTGCCAGCTCACCACGGACGGGTAGAGCTGGAAACACCATATATTTT.

As concerns this clonotype: A much more abundant neighbour one base away suggests this may be a read error. This chain joins TRBV5-5 and TRBJ1-1; D not certain. Trimming took 2 bases from V and 7 from J, leaving 15 bases between them. The CDR3 runs to 14 residues. Germline CDR1 reads SGHKS; CDR2 reads YYEKEE (reference sequence). The CDR3 protein is CASSLHPDLIEAFF. CDR3 DNA sequence: TGTGCCAGCAGCTTACACCCGGACCTAATTGAAGCTTTCTTT. The complete variable domain, with remaining parts taken from reference TRBV5-5 and TRBJ1-1, reads DAGVTQSPTHLIKTRGQQVTLRCSPISGHKSVSWYQQVLGQGPQFIFQYYEKEERGRGNFPDRFSARQFPNYSSELNVNALLLGDSALYLCASSLHPDLIEAFFGQGTRLTVV.

This clonotype was picked up many times. J is TRBJ2-2 and V is TRBV12-3 or TRBV12-4; 13 nucleotides agree with TRBD2. J lost 4 bases, V lost 6 bases, and 5 bases had no gene match. There are 16 residues in the CDR3. The DNA for the CDR3 is TGTGCCAGCAGGTTACTAGCGGGGGGGGCCACCGGGGAGCTGTTTTTT. This codes for CASRLLAGGATGELFF.

This clonotype was seen many times. The genes are TRBV7-3 and TRBJ1-1; the D gene is possibly TRBD1 (6 bases). Germline CDR1 and CDR2: SGHTA and FQGTGA. Deletions cut 1 base from V and 5 bases from J, with 11 bases between. This CDR3 is 14 amino acids long. The CDR3 DNA is TGTGCCAGCAGCTTAAGGGGGGGGCGGACTGAAGCTTTCTTT. Its protein is CASSLRGGRTEAFF.

This rearrangement joins TRBV19 to TRBJ2-5; D unresolved. The V and J ends lost 6 bases and 2 bases respectively, with 10 bases between them. CDR1 is LNHDA, CDR2 SQIVND, per germline (reference sequence). This CDR3 has 13 residues. The CDR3 loop is CASSDSMQETQYF. For the CDR3, the DNA is TGTGCCAGTAGCGATAGTATGCAAGAGACCCAGTACTTC.

This chain links TRBV18 with TRBJ1-1; no reliable D call. The CDR3 extends over 13 amino acids. V shed 3 bases and J shed 6 bases, with 11 bases lying between them. Germline CDR1 is KGHSH and CDR2 is LQKENI. The CDR3 DNA sequence: TGTGCCAGCTCACCTGGAGGGCTCGCTGAAGCTTTCTTT. Translated, it gives CASSPGGLAEAFF. Filled out from reference TRBV18 and TRBJ1-1, the complete variable domain reads NAGVMQNPRHLVRRRGQEARLRCSPMKGHSHVYWYRQLPEEGLKFMVYLQKENIIDESGMPKERFSAEFPKEGPSILRIQQVVRGDSAAYFCASSPGGLAEAFFGQGTRLTVV.

This clonotype has a handful of counts. The V and J genes are TRBV6-5 and TRBJ2-7; 11 nucleotides agree with TRBD2. Germline CDR1 MNHEY, CDR2 SVGAGI. The CDR3 has 18 amino acids. Germline trimming cut 0 bases from V and 2 bases from J; bases unmatched to any gene: 9. This CDR3 reads CASSYSSLAGGKTYEQYF. In DNA form, the CDR3 reads TGTGCCAGCAGTTACTCGAGCCTAGCGGGAGGTAAAACCTACGAGCAGTACTTC.

This clonotype was counted at least ten times. The rearrangement links TRBV12-3 or TRBV12-4 to TRBJ2-5, with TRBD2 identical over 7 bases. The CDR3 is made up of 13 amino acids. J gave up 1 base and V 8 bases, and 4 bases lay outside the gene matches. The CDR3 sequence is CASAAGAQETQYF. CDR3 in DNA: TGTGCCAGCGCTGCGGGAGCCCAAGAGACCCAGTACTTC.

In the case of this clonotype: Being one base from a much bigger clone, this may be a read error. The conserved phenylalanine or tryptophan normally closing the CDR3 is absent here, so this likely arose from a read error. This chain links TRBV7-2 with TRBJ2-7, with TRBD2 as a possible D gene (6 bases). Trimming left V 2 bases short and J 4 bases short, with 18 bases between. The CDR3 runs to 16 residues. Germline V lookup: CDR1 SGHTA, CDR2 FQGNSA. DNA of the CDR3: TGTGCCAGCAGCTTATACTCGGGAGCAAATTTGTACGAGCAGTACATC. Amino acid sequence: CASSLYSGANLYEQYI.

This clonotype was recorded many times. The chain links TRBV11-2 to TRBJ1-5, with a tentative D call TRBD1 (5 bases). Trimming stripped 1 base from V and 13 bases from J, with 14 bases between. The germline V gene encodes CDR1 SGHAT and CDR2 FQNNGV. The CDR3 consists of 13 residues. In DNA, the CDR3 is TGTGCCAGCAGCTTAGGATCAGCAGGGCTACAGCATTTT. Translation gives CASSLGSAGLQHF.

This clonotype was picked up many times. The chain recombines TRBV28 with TRBJ2-6; D is perhaps TRBD1 (5 bases). CDR3 length equals 15 residues. CDR1 is MDHEN and CDR2 is SYDVKM in the germline V gene. Trimming removed 3 bases at V and 0 bases at J, with 6 bases between. This CDR3 reads CASSFGASGANVLTF. The CDR3, as DNA: TGTGCCAGCAGTTTTGGGGCCTCTGGGGCCAACGTCCTGACTTTC.

This clonotype came up many times. The chain links TRBV7-2 to TRBJ1-2; TRBD1 is a possible D gene (5 bases). This CDR3 region has 15 residues. Per the germline V gene, CDR1 is SGHTA and CDR2 is FQGNSA. The germline V and J ends were trimmed by 3 bases and 4 bases, with 15 bases remaining between them. In DNA, the CDR3 is TGTGCCAGCAGCTTGAACTCGCCAGGGTCCTATGGCTACACCTTC. Translating it yields CASSLNSPGSYGYTF.

Worth noting for this clonotype: A much bigger clone sits one base away, suggesting this may be a read error. The rearrangement links TRBV20-1 to TRBJ2-5, with D hard to call. The germline gives CDR1 DFQATT, CDR2 SNEGSKA (reference sequence). Trimming removed 3 bases from V and 5 bases from J, with 10 bases in between. The CDR3 spans 12 residues. The CDR3 DNA reads TGCAGTGCTAGTGAAGGCCATGAGACCCAGTACTTC. Its protein is CSASEGHETQYF.